A selection of T cell receptor beta chains follows, all from one sample in a study of glioma-infiltrating T cells after dendritic cell vaccination. Sequenced by immunoSEQ multiplex PCR; TCRdb stores in-frame clones only, minus some. The sample shows tens of thousands of clones, around 85% of them seen only once. Specimen: blood, collected before dendritic cell vaccination. These receptors were obtained from a human donor with glioblastoma. CDR3s include the opening cysteine and the closing phenylalanine or tryptophan. The order of the fields is J gene, V gene, clone size, CDR3 length, D gene, CDR3 protein, CDR3 DNA. The D gene is left open where the match is weak. Size tells how often a clone was seen (once, few, many) or the class of an expanded clone, and some rows leave it out.

TRBJ2-3	TRBV5-1	.	13	.	CASREGLTDTQYF	TGCGCCAGCAGGGAAGGACTCACAGATACGCAGTATTTT
TRBJ2-7	TRBV4-2	few	15	.	CASSQDWERAYEQYF	TGTGCCAGCAGCCAAGATTGGGAGCGGGCCTACGAGCAGTACTTC
TRBJ2-7	TRBV23-1	.	14	TRBD1	CASSQAGTGYEQYF	TGCGCCAGCAGTCAAGCCGGGACAGGCTACGAGCAGTACTTC
TRBJ2-1	TRBV6-5	.	12	.	CASSPTRNEQFF	TGTGCCAGCAGTCCTACTAGGAATGAGCAGTTCTTC
TRBJ1-1	TRBV19	.	16	TRBD1	CASSTTGQGLNTEAFF	TGTGCCAGTAGTACTACGGGACAGGGGCTGAACACTGAAGCTTTCTTT
TRBJ1-6	TRBV5-1	.	16	.	CASSLGIAGANSPLHF	TGCGCCAGCAGCTTGGGAATCGCGGGGGCCAATTCACCCCTCCACTTT
TRBJ2-2	TRBV30	.	12	TRBD2	CAWGTIAGELFF	TGTGCCTGGGGGACTATCGCCGGGGAGCTGTTTTTT
TRBJ2-1	TRBV30	.	16	TRBD2	CAWTLSGLAGLNEQFF	TGTGCCTGGACCTTATCTGGGCTAGCGGGCCTCAATGAGCAGTTCTTC
TRBJ1-2	TRBV19	.	16	TRBD1	CATESLPGQGIYGYTF	TGTGCCACCGAGTCCTTGCCCGGACAGGGGATATATGGCTACACCTTC
TRBJ1-2	TRBV5-1	.	14	TRBD1	CASGEQGGDYGYTF	TGCGCCAGCGGCGAACAGGGGGGGGACTATGGCTACACCTTC
TRBJ2-1	TRBV5-1	.	16	TRBD2	CASSLLTSGTYNEQFF	TGCGCCAGCAGCCTACTGACTAGCGGGACCTACAATGAGCAGTTCTTC
TRBJ1-5	TRBV7-9	few	11	.	CASSSGGPQHF	TGTGCCAGCAGCTCCGGGGGGCCCCAGCATTTT
TRBJ1-3	TRBV9	.	16	.	CASSSERDAPGDTIYF	TGTGCCAGCAGCTCCGAGCGGGACGCTCCTGGGGACACCATATATTTT
TRBJ1-2	TRBV6-6	.	13	TRBD1	CASSYAGGYGYTF	TGTGCCAGCAGTTACGCAGGGGGGTATGGCTACACCTTC
TRBJ2-1	TRBV7-7	.	19	TRBD2	CASSLEPSGSGGTYNEQFF	TGTGCTAGCAGCTTAGAGCCCTCGGGCAGCGGGGGGACTTACAATGAGCAGTTCTTC
TRBJ2-5	TRBV5-1	.	15	TRBD2	CASSLELAGQETQYF	TGCGCCAGCAGCTTGGAACTAGCGGGTCAAGAGACCCAGTACTTC
TRBJ2-1	TRBV9	.	14	.	CASSVGSKYNEQFF	TGTGCCAGCAGCGTGGGCAGTAAATACAATGAGCAGTTCTTC